This T cell receptor beta chain was documented in a study of T cell responses to AZD1222 COVID-19 vaccine. Across the whole study: The analysis combined second doses at about 4 or about 12 weeks. General study findings and limits: Across spike, vaccine-associated CD4 TCRs were found, dominant at 160-218 and 743-854. Spike-specific TCRs gained breadth and depth after people received two AZD1222 doses.

The table came from immunoSEQ multiplex PCR; TCRdb's copy has only in-frame clones and leaves some out. Here the sample spans more than 110,000 clones, roughly 93% being singletons. Germline V gene data show CDR1 as LGHNA and CDR2 as YNFKEQ. V was trimmed by 0 bases and J by 3 bases, leaving 14 bases between them. The CDR3 totals 16 residues. Points on this clone: Its specificity is unknown.

The origin of this receptor is an adult in good health. This chain joins TRBV4-2 and TRBJ1-1, with TRBD1 as a possible D gene (6 bases). Sequenced here: peripheral blood, sampled on day 0 of AZD1222 vaccination. CDR3 in amino acids: CASSQDLGGGDTEAFF. CDR3 nucleotides: TGTGCCAGCAGCCAAGATCTGGGGGGCGGGGACACTGAAGCTTTCTTT.